The 21 T cell receptor beta chains below come from one sample, sequenced in a study of shared clonotypes between healthy human individuals. The protocol was immunoSEQ multiplex PCR, while the TCRdb copy is restricted to in-frame clones and leaves out a portion. Here the sample spans more than 500,000 clones, roughly 95% being singletons. Sequencing was performed on naive CD4+ T cells sorted from blood. Indicated subset: CD45RA+ positively selected. The receptors here all came from a woman aged 25 to 39 in good health.

The chain links TRBV5-1 to TRBJ2-1; 7 nucleotides line up with TRBD2. The CDR3 loop spans 15 amino acids. Germline CDR1 SGHRS, CDR2 YFSETQ. Germline trimming cut 5 bases from V and 7 bases from J; bases unmatched to any gene: 12. CDR3 loop: CASRNYLAAGNEQFF. In DNA, the CDR3 is TGCGCCAGCAGAAATTACCTAGCGGCGGGGAATGAGCAGTTCTTC.

DNA of the CDR3: TGTGCCAGCAGTTTCGGGACTAGCGGGCACAATTACGAGCAGTACTTC. The encoded protein is CASSFGTSGHNYEQYF. The rearrangement uses TRBV28 and TRBJ2-7; 12 bases match TRBD2. V lost 3 bases to trimming and J lost 4 bases; unmatched junction nucleotides: 7. The CDR3 has 16 residues. The germline V gene encodes CDR1 MDHEN and CDR2 SYDVKM. The full variable domain, its missing parts supplied by reference TRBV28 and TRBJ2-7, is DVKVTQSSRYLVKRTGEKVFLECVQDMDHENMFWYRQDPGLGLRLIYFSYDVKMKEKGDIPEGYSVSREKKERFSLILESASTNQTSMYLCASSFGTSGHNYEQYFGPGTRLTVT.

The chain employs TRBV18 and TRBJ2-7, with TRBD2 as a possible D gene (5 bases). The CDR3 covers 15 residues. Deletions cut 3 bases from V and 0 bases from J, with 12 bases between. Germline V gene data show CDR1 as KGHSH and CDR2 as LQKENI. The DNA for the CDR3 is TGTGCCAGCTCACCTCGTAGGGAGCGCTCCTACGAGCAGTACTTC. Translation: CASSPRRERSYEQYF. The variable domain in full, completed from reference TRBV18 and TRBJ2-7, reads NAGVMQNPRHLVRRRGQEARLRCSPMKGHSHVYWYRQLPEEGLKFMVYLQKENIIDESGMPKERFSAEFPKEGPSILRIQQVVRGDSAAYFCASSPRRERSYEQYFGPGTRLTVT.

This chain uses TRBV7-7 with TRBJ2-1; D unresolved. The germline V gene encodes CDR1 SSHAT and CDR2 FNYEAQ (reference sequence). This CDR3 comprises 16 residues. Trimming took 1 base from V and 0 from J, leaving 10 bases between them. Here the CDR3 DNA reads TGTGCCAGCAGCTTAGATGAGGTCAGCTCCTACAATGAGCAGTTCTTC. It yields the protein CASSLDEVSSYNEQFF.

The V gene is TRBV10-3, the J gene TRBJ2-7; D gene uncertain. The germline V gene has CDR1 ENHRY and CDR2 SYGVKD. The CDR3 extends over 14 amino acids. Trimming pared 5 bases from V and 1 base from J, leaving 12 bases between. CDR3 protein: CAISNWTDSYEQYF. CDR3 in DNA: TGTGCCATCAGTAACTGGACCGATTCCTACGAGCAGTACTTC.

Notes on this clone: Other DNA sequences in the sample encode the same CDR3. The chain joins TRBV18 to TRBJ2-5; possibly TRBD1 for D (6 bases). Germline lookup yields CDR1 KGHSH and CDR2 LQKENI. Trimming removed 3 bases at V and 1 base at J, with 9 bases between. The CDR3 is 14 residues long. CDR3 protein: CASSPGQSQETQYF. Here the CDR3 DNA reads TGTGCCAGCTCACCTGGACAGAGCCAAGAGACCCAGTACTTC.

The V and J genes are TRBV28 and TRBJ1-2; no clear D gene. Trimming left V 6 bases short and J 2 bases short, with 16 bases between. The CDR3 is made up of 15 amino acids. Germline V gene data show CDR1 as MDHEN and CDR2 as SYDVKM. This chain's CDR3 is CASSQQRGPNYGYTF. As DNA, the CDR3 is TGTGCCAGCAGCCAACAGCGGGGTCCGAACTATGGCTACACCTTC.

CDR3 sequence: CASWTANSPLHF. The CDR3 coding sequence is TGTGCCAGCTGGACAGCCAATTCACCCCTCCACTTT. The chain couples TRBV28 to TRBJ1-6, with D maybe TRBD1 (6 bases). Germline V CDR1 and CDR2: MDHEN, SYDVKM. Trimming pared 8 bases from V and 7 bases from J, leaving 9 bases between. CDR3 size: 12 residues.

This chain connects TRBV20-1 to TRBJ1-1, with a possible D match to TRBD1 (5 bases). The V gene lost 4 bases and the J gene lost 6 bases, with 9 bases spanning the gap. Germline V gives CDR1 DFQATT, CDR2 SNEGSKA (reference sequence). The CDR3 has 11 amino acids. The CDR3 region has the DNA TGCAGTGCTAAGGGGCCGGCTGAAGCTTTCTTT. Translating gives CSAKGPAEAFF.

The CDR3 reads CASSLTPLSTDTQYF. For the CDR3, the DNA is TGTGCCAGCAGCTTGACTCCACTAAGCACAGATACGCAGTATTTT. This chain joins TRBV5-5 and TRBJ2-3; D is ambiguous. This CDR3 is built from 15 residues. Trimming stripped 1 base from V and 0 bases from J, with 9 bases between. Per the germline V gene, CDR1 is SGHKS and CDR2 is YYEKEE (reference sequence).

This rearrangement joins TRBV7-2 to TRBJ1-5; 7 bases are a match to TRBD1. V was pared by 1 base and J by 2 bases, with 8 bases of the junction left unmatched. Germline V lookup: CDR1 SGHTA, CDR2 FQGNSA. The CDR3 loop spans 17 amino acids. CDR3 amino acids: CASSLGGQPGRNQPQHF. CDR3 nucleotide sequence: TGTGCCAGCAGCTTAGGGGGACAGCCGGGGCGCAATCAGCCCCAGCATTTT.

The chain combines TRBV28 with TRBJ2-7; TRBD2 matches 13 bases. The germline CDR1 and CDR2 sequences are MDHEN and SYDVKM. CDR3 length equals 15 residues. V was pared by 7 bases and J by 5 bases, with 8 bases of the junction left unmatched. CDR3 region: CASTLRTSGSNEQYF. The CDR3 DNA reads TGTGCCAGCACCCTCCGGACTAGCGGGAGCAACGAGCAGTACTTC. Variable domain in full (rest from reference TRBV28 and TRBJ2-7): DVKVTQSSRYLVKRTGEKVFLECVQDMDHENMFWYRQDPGLGLRLIYFSYDVKMKEKGDIPEGYSVSREKKERFSLILESASTNQTSMYLCASTLRTSGSNEQYFGPGTRLTVT.

This chain joins TRBV2 and TRBJ2-6; the D is unclear. The V end was cut by 8 bases, the J end by 0 bases, with 17 bases between. Germline CDR1 is SNHLY and CDR2 is FYNNEI. CDR3 size: 17 residues. CDR3 sequence reads: CASPLTGYSSGANVLTF. CDR3 coding DNA: TGTGCCAGCCCTTTGACCGGCTACAGCTCTGGGGCCAACGTCCTGACTTTC.

The CDR3 spells CASSPSSNTEAFF. In DNA form, the CDR3 reads TGTGCCAGCTCACCATCATCGAACACTGAAGCTTTCTTT. The chain combines TRBV18 with TRBJ1-1; D is uncertain. V lost 2 bases to trimming and J lost 1 base, with 5 bases between them. The CDR3 loop spans 13 amino acids. CDR1 and CDR2 from the germline V gene are KGHSH and LQKENI.

V and J are TRBV5-1 and TRBJ2-5, with TRBD1 matching 8 bases. Per germline, CDR1 SGHRS and CDR2 YFSETQ. Germline trimming cut 4 bases from V and 5 bases from J; bases unmatched to any gene: 13. The CDR3 totals 16 residues. CDR3 sequence: CASSGTWTGSGETQYF. In nucleotides, the CDR3 is TGCGCCAGCAGCGGAACCTGGACAGGGTCTGGTGAGACCCAGTACTTC.

A remark on this clone: The same CDR3 also results from other DNA sequences found in this sample. The chain employs TRBV7-2 and TRBJ1-1; tentative D call: TRBD1 (5 bases). Germline CDR1 reads SGHTA; CDR2 reads FQGNSA. The CDR3 is 13 amino acids. Trimming cost V 5 bases and J 1 base, with 8 bases left between them. The CDR3 sequence is CASSLGQNTEAFF. The CDR3 region has the DNA TGTGCCAGCAGCCTTGGACAGAACACTGAAGCTTTCTTT.

J is TRBJ1-1 and V is TRBV28; D perhaps matches TRBD1 (6 bases). CDR3 length: 13 residues. The V gene lost 5 bases and the J gene lost 6 bases, with 13 bases spanning the gap. CDR1 MDHEN and CDR2 SYDVKM come from the germline V gene. The CDR3 is CASSLGGLSEAFF. CDR3 in DNA: TGTGCCAGCAGTCTGGGGGGGCTGTCTGAAGCTTTCTTT.

The chain carries TRBV10-3 and TRBJ2-1; 10 bases fit TRBD2. V lost 2 bases to trimming and J lost 10 bases; unmatched junction nucleotides: 5. CDR1 is ENHRY and CDR2 is SYGVKD in the germline V gene. The CDR3 loop spans 14 amino acids. As DNA, the CDR3 is TGTGCCATCAGTGAGAATTCTAGCGGGAGAGAGCAGTTCTTC. Protein sequence: CAISENSSGREQFF.

V is TRBV5-1 and J is TRBJ2-2; 7 bases fit TRBD2. This CDR3 contains 16 residues. Trimming cost V 4 bases and J 0 bases; bases outside gene matches: 6. Per germline, CDR1 SGHRS and CDR2 YFSETQ. The CDR3 loop is CASSPREAANTGELFF. For the CDR3, the DNA is TGCGCCAGCAGCCCCCGGGAGGCCGCGAACACCGGGGAGCTGTTTTTT.

The gene calls are TRBV6-4 and TRBJ1-1, with 8 bases matching TRBD1. V lost 6 bases to trimming and J lost 1 base; unmatched junction nucleotides: 4. The CDR3 contains 14 residues. Germline CDR1 reads MRHNA; CDR2 reads SNTAGT. The CDR3 loop is CASRETGGNTEAFF. CDR3 DNA sequence: TGTGCCAGCAGGGAAACAGGGGGGAACACTGAAGCTTTCTTT.

The chain links TRBV7-9 to TRBJ1-4; the D is unclear. Germline values: CDR1 SEHNR, CDR2 FQNEAQ (reference sequence). Between the trimmed V and J ends, which lost 2 bases and 0 bases, there was a span of 7 bases. CDR3 size: 15 residues. The CDR3: CASSLKGTTNEKLFF. The CDR3 DNA reads TGTGCCAGCAGCTTAAAAGGGACAACTAATGAAAAACTGTTTTTT.